This T cell receptor beta chain was identified in a study of blood T cell repertoires in COVID-19. Study context: Collection of acute and convalescent COVID-19 samples took place in the United States, Italy and Spain. T cells, B-cell-depleted T cells, or PBMCs provided the cDNA or gDNA that served as material.

As processed by the authors: Amplifying reference gene primers gave estimates of nucleated cell counts. The repertoire was sequenced with immunoSEQ multiplex PCR; TCRdb's copy has only in-frame clones and lacks some. The V and J calls and clone size are taken from that table; D and trimming were inferred from the DNA. The sample lists 90,000 to 120,000 clones, over 60% seen once, with around 4.4% in the top ten. CDR3 length: 14 residues. With 2 bases removed from V and 4 bases from J, the gap between germline ends came to 13 bases. CDR1 is SGHRS, CDR2 YFSETQ, per germline. The clonotype comes from a man in his 70s with acute or convalescent COVID-19. The chain recombines TRBV5-1 with TRBJ2-7; D may be TRBD1 (6 bases). The source material was peripheral blood. The CDR3 loop reads CASSLAGERYEQYF. The CDR3 nucleotides read TGCGCCAGCAGCTTAGCAGGGGAAAGATACGAGCAGTACTTC.